This TCR beta chain was retrieved from a study of blood T cells in healthy people across ages. A J-beta primer mix and a sample-barcoded 5' primer were used in a second PCR of about 7 to 12 cycles. Each CDR3 protein gets one entry after TCRdb re-called the 5' RACE reads with MiXCR. The table records some 1,500,000 distinct CDR3 sequences, 35% to 45% of them present only once. Isolated per sample were at least 6 million PBMCs. Extraction of total RNA produced a minimum of 5.5 micrograms from each sample. A few counts support this clonotype. V lost 4 bases and J lost 7; bases outside the gene matches: 6. Germline V gene data show CDR1 as MNHEY and CDR2 as SVGAGI. The CDR3 is 15 residues long.

The receptor's source is a woman aged 18-29 years in good health. V usage is TRBV6-5 and J usage is TRBJ1-4, with 10 bases lining up with TRBD1. Sequences were obtained from blood. The CDR3 is CASSSGGTGVEKLFF. DNA of the CDR3: TGTGCCAGCAGTTCAGGGGGGACAGGGGTTGAAAAACTGTTTTTT.